This T cell receptor beta chain was identified in a study of cytomegalovirus exposure and HLA in healthy donors. Study-level points and caveats: In a later analysis, a missense DCLRE1C variant was linked to TCR beta V- and J-gene trimming.

V lost 6 bases, J lost 4 bases, and 11 bases stayed unmatched. Germline V lookup: CDR1 MDHEN, CDR2 SYDVKM. CDR3 length equals 16 residues. A note on this clone: Its specificity is not known.

The PCR was carried out with 60 Vbeta primers and 13 Jbeta primers. This table comes from immunoSEQ multiplex PCR, and its TCRdb copy is limited to in-frame clones, with some not included. The sample gives about 190,000 clones, roughly 80% of which show up once; 1.6% is in the top ten. The sequencing input was PBMCs. The receptor's source is a young woman in good health and CMV-seronegative. The gene calls are TRBV28 and TRBJ2-1; 8 nucleotides agree with TRBD2. The CDR3 protein is CASSSGVVAGYNEQFF. The DNA for the CDR3 is TGTGCCAGCAGCTCCGGGGTGGTAGCGGGATACAATGAGCAGTTCTTC.